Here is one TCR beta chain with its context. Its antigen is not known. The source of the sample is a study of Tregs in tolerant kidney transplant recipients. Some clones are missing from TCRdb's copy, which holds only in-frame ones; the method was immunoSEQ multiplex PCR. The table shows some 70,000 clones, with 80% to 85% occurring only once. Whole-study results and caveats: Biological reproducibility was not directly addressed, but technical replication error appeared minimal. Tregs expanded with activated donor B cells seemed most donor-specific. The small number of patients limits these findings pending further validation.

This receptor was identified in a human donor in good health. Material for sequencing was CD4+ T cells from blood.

The chain's CDR3 is CASSLGLAPAGHEQYF. The CDR3 bases are TGTGCCAGCAGCTTAGGACTAGCCCCCGCGGGCCACGAGCAGTACTTC. The rearrangement joins TRBV7-2 to TRBJ2-7; TRBD2 aligns across 7 bases. Germline assignment: CDR1 SGHTA and CDR2 FQGNSA. This CDR3 is 16 amino acids long. J lost 5 bases, V lost 1 base, and 11 bases had no gene match. The full variable domain, in which reference TRBV7-2 and TRBJ2-7 provide the parts outside the CDR3, is GAGVSQSPSNKVTEKGKDVELRCDPISGHTALYWYRQSLGQGLEFLIYFQGNSAPDKSGLPSDRFSAERTGGSVSTLTIQRTQQEDSAVYLCASSLGLAPAGHEQYFGPGTRLTVT.